The present T cell receptor beta chain was sequenced within a study of T cell changes during pregnancy in multiple sclerosis (dated by TCRdb to about 2019). For context, the study as a whole: The study looked at changes in the T cell repertoire across pregnancy in women with multiple sclerosis.

The CDR3 numbers 14 residues from cysteine through phenylalanine. CDR3 DNA only is kept here, 42 bases in frame from base 1. CDR1 and CDR2 are read off the germline V gene as MNHEY and SVGAGI. Trimming accounts for 8 bases at V and 2 bases at J, while the number of junction bases matched to no gene is 7. A word on this clone: It has no known antigen specificity. No qualities accompany the bases; no much larger clone lies one base away.

The method was the immunoSEQ multiplex PCR assay. The table was pulled from immuneACCESS by TCRdb, which kept in-frame rearrangements only. Such tables lose some clones; where checked, under half of the loss comes from unresolved V genes, and the rest has no known cause. The sample yields more than 95,000 clones; about 94% were counted once. 0.99% of the sample comes from the top ten. The source of this sequence is a female donor with multiple sclerosis, enrolled in a pregnancy study. This chain is built from TRBV6-5 and TRBJ2-7, and 9 junctional nucleotides match TRBD2. Sequences were derived from peripheral blood, sampled after pregnancy. The DNA reads TGTGCCAGCTCAATAGCGGGAGCCACCTACGAGCAGTACTTC. Translated, this gives CASSIAGATYEQYF.